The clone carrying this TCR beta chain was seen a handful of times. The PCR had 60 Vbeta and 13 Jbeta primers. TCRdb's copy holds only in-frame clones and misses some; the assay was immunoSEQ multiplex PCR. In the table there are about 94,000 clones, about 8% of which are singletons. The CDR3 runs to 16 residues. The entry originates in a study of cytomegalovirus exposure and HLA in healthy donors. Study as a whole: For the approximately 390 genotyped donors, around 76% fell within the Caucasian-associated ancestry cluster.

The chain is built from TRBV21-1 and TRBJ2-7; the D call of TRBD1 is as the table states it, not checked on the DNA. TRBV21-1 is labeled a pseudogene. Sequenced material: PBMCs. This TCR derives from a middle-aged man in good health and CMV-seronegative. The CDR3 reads CASSNRTGQNSYEQYF. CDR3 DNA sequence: TGTGCCAGCAGCAACCGGACGGGACAAAATTCCTACGAGCAGTACTTC.